This T cell receptor beta chain was identified during a study of cytomegalovirus exposure and HLA in healthy donors. Whole-study findings and limits: Through in vitro validation, a few CMV-associated chains were shown to be specific for CMV antigens. The classifier, whose performance was assessed in both the original and validation cohorts, reportedly diagnosed cytomegalovirus status with high specificity and sensitivity. Among TCR beta chains, those listed as cytomegalovirus-associated numbered fewer than 200.

Per the germline V gene, CDR1 is KGHSH and CDR2 is LQKENI. V lost 3 bases to trimming and J lost 8 bases; unmatched junction nucleotides: 6. The CDR3 is 14 residues long. Remarks on this clone: Its antigen remains unknown.

Using immunoSEQ multiplex PCR, the repertoire was profiled, and TCRdb retains in-frame clones only, with some absent. This sample has 150,000 to 180,000 clones, with roughly 90% found just once. This TCR was sampled from a man between 18 and 35 years old in good health and CMV-seropositive. The sequenced sample was PBMCs. The chain employs TRBV18 and TRBJ2-1; 8 bases are a match to TRBD2. The CDR3 DNA reads TGTGCCAGCTCACCGCCGGGACTAGGGGATGAGCAGTTCTTC. This gives the protein CASSPPGLGDEQFF.